Each of the 3 T cell receptor beta chains below was sequenced from the same sample in a study of T cell repertoires in cytomegalovirus infection. TCRdb re-called the reads with MiXCR, one entry per CDR3 protein. Of 200,000 or so distinct CDR3 sequences listed, around 20% were seen once; the top ten hold 2.9%. Sequenced: PBMCs. Source of these receptors: a human donor in good health (CMV status not recorded). Some clones in this sample may be carry-over from other donors' samples.

V gene TRBV27 combines with J gene TRBJ1-1, with D perhaps matching TRBD1 (5 bases). The germline V gene encodes CDR1 MNHEY and CDR2 SMNVEV (reference sequence). CDR3 length equals 13 residues. V lost 5 bases and J 0 bases, leaving 7 bases between the germline ends. DNA for the CDR3: TGTGCCAGCAGTAAGGACATGAACACTGAAGCTTTCTTT. It encodes CASSKDMNTEAFF.

This clonotype was picked up a small number of times. The V call is TRBV10-2, the J call TRBJ2-1, with 12 bases lining up with TRBD2. Per the germline V gene, CDR1 is WSHSY and CDR2 is SAAADI. The trim removed 6 bases at V and 1 base at J, leaving 4 bases unmatched. The CDR3 totals 16 residues. CDR3 sequence (DNA): TGCGCCAGCAGGCAAGGACTAGCGGGGTCCTACAATGAGCAGTTCTTC. Amino acid sequence: CASRQGLAGSYNEQFF.

The chain uses TRBV12-3 or TRBV12-4 and TRBJ1-2; D is unclear. The CDR3 has 14 residues. V was shortened by 3 bases and J by 0 bases, with 8 bases between the two germline ends. CDR3 nucleotides: TGTGCCAGCAGTTTTAGGACCGCTAACTATGGCTACACCTTC. The encoded protein is CASSFRTANYGYTF.